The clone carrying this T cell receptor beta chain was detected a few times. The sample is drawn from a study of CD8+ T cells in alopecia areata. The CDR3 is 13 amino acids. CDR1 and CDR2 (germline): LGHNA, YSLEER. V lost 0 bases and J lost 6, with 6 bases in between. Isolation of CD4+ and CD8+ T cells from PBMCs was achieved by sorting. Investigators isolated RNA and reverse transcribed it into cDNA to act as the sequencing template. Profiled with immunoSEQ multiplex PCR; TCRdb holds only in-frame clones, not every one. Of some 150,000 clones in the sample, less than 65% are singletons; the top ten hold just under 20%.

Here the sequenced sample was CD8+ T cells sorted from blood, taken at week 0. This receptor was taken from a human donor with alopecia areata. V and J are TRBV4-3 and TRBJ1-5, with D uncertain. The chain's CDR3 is CASSQDKGQPQHF. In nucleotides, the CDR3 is TGCGCCAGCAGCCAAGACAAGGGTCAGCCCCAGCATTTT.